What follows is one T cell receptor beta chain and its context. These data belong to a study of blood T cell repertoires in COVID-19. Study at large: The United States, Italy and Spain provided the acute and convalescent COVID-19 samples. Sample material is recorded as cDNA or gDNA derived from T cells, B-cell-depleted T cells, or PBMCs.

Trimming cost V 4 bases and J 2 bases, with 13 bases left between them. Per the germline V gene, CDR1 is SGHRS and CDR2 is YFSETQ. This CDR3 comprises 15 residues. TCRdb's copy holds only in-frame clones and misses some; the assay was immunoSEQ multiplex PCR. The sample carries fewer than 250,000 clones, about 88% recorded once. V usage is TRBV5-1 and J usage is TRBJ1-3; perhaps TRBD1 as D (5 bases). The clonotype comes from a man between 60 and 70 years old with acute or convalescent COVID-19. The material sequenced was peripheral blood. The DNA for the CDR3 is TGCGCCAGCAGCATCGGAGGGGTTGCTGGAAACACCATATATTTT. This translates into CASSIGGVAGNTIYF.